The 26 T cell receptor beta chains presented below share a single source sample, sequenced in a study of patients and donors after allogeneic stem cell transplantation (dated by TCRdb to about 2020). The library was obtained by RT-PCR. Sequencing relied on a NextSeq 550. The public reads were quality trimmed at Q25 with fastp and then assembled into clones with MiXCR by TCRdb, keeping productive beta chains. Here each entry gathers all rows of one CDR3 protein and keeps the most common genes and DNA. The sample records about 960,000 distinct CDR3 sequences, under 20% of which are singletons. The top ten hold 5% to 6.5% of the sample. What was sequenced was blood, either unsorted or a sorted T cell fraction (not recorded which). Receptors originate from a human donor who was either an allogeneic HSCT recipient or a stem cell or donor lymphocyte infusion donor (not recorded which). It is not recorded whose cells these are; they may come from a transplant donor.

This clonotype was seen only a few times. This chain connects TRBV7-3 to TRBJ1-1; no clear D gene. CDR1 and CDR2 (germline): SGHTA, FQGTGA. The length of the CDR3 is 13 residues. With 6 bases removed from V and 5 bases from J, the gap between germline ends came to 13 bases. CDR3 nucleotide sequence: TGTGCCAGCAGTCAAAAGCGGGGAACTGAAGCTTTCTTT. Its translation: CASSQKRGTEAFF.

This clonotype has only a few counts. The V gene is TRBV24-1, the J gene TRBJ2-5; D possibly corresponds to TRBD1 (5 bases). V shed 4 bases and J shed 5 bases, with 13 bases lying between them. The CDR3 sequence is 14 residues long. Germline V lookup: CDR1 KGHDR, CDR2 SFDVKD. CDR3 bases: TGTGCCACCAGTGACCGCCGAAAGGGGGAGACCCAGTACTTC. Residues: CATSDRRKGETQYF.

The table lists this clonotype with a few counts. The chain joins TRBV12-3 or TRBV12-4 to TRBJ1-1; possibly TRBD1 for D (5 bases). The CDR3 length is 13 residues. V shed 11 bases and J shed 3 bases, with 16 bases lying between them. CDR3 sequence reads: CAAQRGSDTEAFF. The CDR3, as DNA: TGTGCCGCACAAAGGGGATCCGACACTGAAGCTTTCTTT.

This clonotype was counted a few times. The V gene is TRBV10-3, the J gene TRBJ2-7; no firm D call. The V end was cut by 6 bases, the J end by 6 bases, with 21 bases between. The CDR3 is made up of 15 amino acids. Per germline, CDR1 ENHRY and CDR2 SYGVKD. The CDR3 here is CAIRVGPREFGEQYF. The CDR3 DNA reads TGTGCCATCAGAGTAGGACCGCGCGAGTTTGGCGAGCAGTACTTC.

This clonotype was observed many times. V and J are TRBV4-2 and TRBJ1-2, with 8 bases lining up with TRBD1. The germline V gene has CDR1 LGHNA and CDR2 YNFKEQ. The CDR3 has 14 residues. With 0 bases clipped from V and 7 bases from J, the junction kept 4 bases outside the gene matches. CDR3 nucleotides: TGTGCCAGCAGCCAAGAAGGGGACAGGCCTGGCTACACCTTC. This translates into CASSQEGDRPGYTF.

This clonotype was recorded a few times. V usage is TRBV5-1 and J usage is TRBJ2-5, with D perhaps TRBD2 (6 bases). V was pared by 7 bases and J by 2 bases, with 18 bases between. The CDR3 spans 15 residues. CDR1 SGHRS and CDR2 YFSETQ come from the germline V gene. CDR3 sequence (DNA): TGCGCCAGCGGGGAAGTGGCTAGCGATCAAGAGACCCAGTACTTC. It yields the protein CASGEVASDQETQYF.

This chain connects TRBV6-5 to TRBJ2-1; D remains ambiguous. The V gene lost 0 bases and the J gene lost 4 bases, with 4 bases spanning the gap. CDR1 is MNHEY and CDR2 is SVGAGI in the germline V gene. The CDR3 loop spans 13 amino acids. The CDR3 protein is CASSYSVYNEQFF. CDR3 DNA: TGTGCCAGCAGTTACTCAGTATACAATGAGCAGTTCTTC.

In its sample, this clonotype was seen a few times. The chain employs TRBV7-8 and TRBJ2-3; 7 bases align to TRBD1. Germline V gives CDR1 SGHVS, CDR2 FQNEAQ. The CDR3 consists of 15 residues. V was pared by 7 bases and J by 4 bases, with 11 bases of the junction left unmatched. CDR3 DNA: TGTGCCAGCACCTTGGACAGGAAAGGGTCAGATACGCAGTATTTT. Its translation: CASTLDRKGSDTQYF.

The chain combines TRBV6-6 with TRBJ1-2; TRBD1 is a possible D gene (6 bases). Germline CDR1 and CDR2: MNHNY and SVGAGI (reference sequence). The CDR3 spans 11 residues. The V and J ends lost 8 bases and 6 bases respectively, with 10 bases between them. The CDR3 here is CASRPGDGYTF. The CDR3 DNA sequence: TGTGCCAGCCGGCCAGGGGATGGCTACACCTTC.

This clonotype was seen at least ten times. This chain uses TRBV4-3 with TRBJ2-2; D is possibly TRBD1 (6 bases). With 2 bases removed from V and 5 bases from J, the gap between germline ends came to 9 bases. The CDR3 totals 14 residues. Per germline, CDR1 LGHNA and CDR2 YSLEER. The CDR3 sequence is CASSQPTGTGELFF. The CDR3 nucleotides are TGCGCCAGCAGCCAACCAACAGGGACCGGGGAGCTGTTTTTT.

This clonotype appeared a few times. The genes are TRBV9 and TRBJ2-1; a weak D match, TRBD1 (5 bases). Trimming pared 7 bases from V and 1 base from J, leaving 12 bases between. Looked up from germline, CDR1 is SGDLS and CDR2 is YYNGEE. The CDR3 length is 14 residues. Here the CDR3 DNA reads TGTGCCAGCTCGCAGTGGACATCCTACAATGAGCAGTTCTTC. This encodes CASSQWTSYNEQFF.

V gene TRBV29-1 combines with J gene TRBJ1-2; D is perhaps TRBD1 (5 bases). In germline, CDR1 is SQVTM, CDR2 ANQGSEA. V was shortened by 6 bases and J by 5 bases, with 10 bases between the two germline ends. CDR3 length equals 11 residues. Written as DNA, the CDR3 is TGCAGCGTGACAGCGAAGTATGGCTACACCTTC. It specifies CSVTAKYGYTF.

This clonotype occurred many times. The V call is TRBV28, the J call TRBJ1-1; D gene unclear. Trimming stripped 4 bases from V and 4 bases from J, with 4 bases between. Germline values: CDR1 MDHEN, CDR2 SYDVKM. This CDR3 contains 11 residues. The CDR3 sequence is CASSSRTEAFF. The CDR3, as DNA: TGTGCCAGCAGTTCCCGCACTGAAGCTTTCTTT.

This clonotype was seen ten or more times. The V call is TRBV11-3, the J call TRBJ1-1, with D uncertain. The CDR3 extends over 11 amino acids. CDR1 is SGHNT, CDR2 YENEEA, per germline. Trimming cost V 6 bases and J 1 base, with 3 bases left between them. The chain's CDR3 is CASSTNTEAFF. The CDR3 nucleotides are TGTGCCAGCAGTACGAACACTGAAGCTTTCTTT.

This clonotype was observed a few times. The chain carries TRBV27 and TRBJ2-1, with D hard to call. Trimming removed 5 bases at V and 9 bases at J, with 14 bases between. Germline V gene sequence: CDR1 MNHEY, CDR2 SMNVEV (reference sequence). This CDR3 has 13 residues. CDR3 residues: CASSPKTAGEQFF. In nucleotides, the CDR3 is TGTGCCAGCAGTCCGAAGACCGCCGGTGAGCAGTTCTTC.

This chain joins TRBV27 and TRBJ1-5; TRBD1 aligns across 10 bases. CDR3 size: 15 residues. Germline V gene lookup returns CDR1 MNHEY and CDR2 SMNVEV (reference sequence). V gave up 10 bases and J gave up 2 bases; unmatched junction bases: 8. Here the CDR3 DNA reads TGTGCCACCTGTCAAGGGACAGGGGGCAATCAGCCCCAGCATTTT. The encoded protein is CATCQGTGGNQPQHF.

This clonotype was observed many times. This chain uses TRBV6-5 with TRBJ1-2; possible D gene TRBD1, 5 bases. With 0 bases removed from V and 4 bases from J, the gap between germline ends came to 12 bases. There are 15 residues in the CDR3. Germline CDR1 reads MNHEY; CDR2 reads SVGAGI. CDR3 residues: CASSYSPQGTYGYTF. CDR3 sequence (DNA): TGTGCCAGCAGTTACTCGCCGCAGGGAACCTATGGCTACACCTTC.

This clonotype was seen many times. J is TRBJ1-5 and V is TRBV7-2; D gene ambiguous. The ends were cut back, 1 base at V and 4 bases at J, with 5 bases in the middle. The CDR3 extends over 13 amino acids. CDR1 and CDR2 (germline): SGHTA, FQGNSA. The CDR3 DNA is TGTGCCAGCAGCTTAGGCAGGAATCAGCCCCAGCATTTT. This encodes CASSLGRNQPQHF.

At least ten counts were recorded for this clonotype. The DNA for the CDR3 is TGCAGTGCCGCCGGGGGTGGCAGGTCCCGAGGTAGTCAGCCCCAGCATTTT. It is translated as CSAAGGGRSRGSQPQHF. The chain has TRBV20-1 and TRBJ1-5; D may be TRBD1 (5 bases). This CDR3 is built from 17 residues. The V gene's germline CDR1 is DFQATT and CDR2 SNEGSKA (reference sequence). Trimming took off 6 bases at V and 6 bases at J, with 27 bases between the two ends.

The V and J genes are TRBV12-3 or TRBV12-4 and TRBJ1-2; D may be TRBD1 (6 bases). The CDR3 runs to 14 residues. V was trimmed by 5 bases and J by 5 bases, leaving 15 bases between them. CDR3: CASSRGTTQYGYTF. CDR3 DNA sequence: TGTGCCAGCAGTAGGGGGACTACTCAATATGGCTACACCTTC.

This clonotype was observed a few times. The rearrangement uses TRBV7-7 and TRBJ2-1; 16 bases are shared with TRBD2. Losses at the gene ends were 6 bases for V and 5 bases for J; bases not matched to a gene: 7. Germline values: CDR1 SSHAT, CDR2 FNYEAQ (reference sequence). This CDR3 is built from 17 residues. CDR3 sequence (DNA): TGTGCCAGCAGGTCCGGGACTAGCGGGAGGGCCCACAATGAGCAGTTCTTC. This encodes CASRSGTSGRAHNEQFF. The full variable domain, with the rest looked up from reference TRBV7-7 and TRBJ2-1, is GAGVSQSPRYKVTKRGQDVTLRCDPISSHATLYWYQQALGQGPEFLTYFNYEAQPDKSGLPSDRFSAERPEGSISTLTIQRTEQRDSAMYRCASRSGTSGRAHNEQFFGPGTRLTVL.

A few counts support this clonotype. The rearrangement links TRBV7-9 to TRBJ2-2; D is unclear. CDR3 length equals 14 residues. CDR1 SEHNR and CDR2 FQNEAQ come from the germline V gene (reference sequence). Trimming shortened V by 3 bases and J by 5 bases, and 10 bases separated the two germline ends. The CDR3 DNA reads TGTGCCAGCAGCTTTTCCCCAGAGACCGGGGAGCTGTTTTTT. Protein product: CASSFSPETGELFF.

This chain connects TRBV6-2 or TRBV6-3 to TRBJ2-3; D is perhaps TRBD1 or TRBD2 (6 bases each). The V end lost 7 bases, the J end lost 2 bases, and 25 bases lay between the germline ends. Germline CDR1 reads MNHEY; CDR2 reads SVGEGT. This CDR3 is 18 amino acids long. CDR3 nucleotides: TGTGCCAGCATTCGTCCGGCCCTCCGGGGGCCCTACACAGATACGCAGTATTTT. Its translation: CASIRPALRGPYTDTQYF.

The gene calls are TRBV5-1 and TRBJ2-7; TRBD2 matches 12 bases. The CDR3 extends over 18 amino acids. The V gene end was trimmed by 3 bases and the J gene end by 5 bases; junction bases not matched to a gene: 15. CDR1 and CDR2 from the germline V gene are SGHRS and YFSETQ. The CDR3 nucleotides read TGCGCCAGCAGCTCTGGCAGTTTTGGACTAGCGGGATCCCACGAGCAGTACTTC. Protein product: CASSSGSFGLAGSHEQYF.

The CDR3 region has the DNA TGTGCCAGCTCACCACCGTTCACTAGCGGTCGCAATGAGCAGTTCTTC. This codes for CASSPPFTSGRNEQFF. The chain combines TRBV18 with TRBJ2-1; 8 nucleotides agree with TRBD2. This CDR3 is 16 amino acids long. After removal of 0 bases from V and 6 bases from J, the junction contained 7 bases not matched to a gene. Germline lookup yields CDR1 KGHSH and CDR2 LQKENI.

Ten or more counts support this clonotype. The chain couples TRBV5-1 to TRBJ2-3; D uncertain. The CDR3 totals 16 residues. Deletions cut 0 bases from V and 0 bases from J, with 11 bases between. In germline, CDR1 is SGHRS, CDR2 YFSETQ. Here the CDR3 reads CASSLDRTPSTDTQYF. The CDR3 nucleotides read TGCGCCAGCAGCTTGGATCGGACCCCTAGCACAGATACGCAGTATTTT.